The 31 T cell receptor beta chains below were found in one sample sequenced in a study of blood T cell repertoires in COVID-19. TCRdb's table, derived via immunoSEQ multiplex PCR, lists solely in-frame clones and lacks some. This sample has 100,000 to 150,000 clones, with roughly 80% found just once. Sequencing was performed on PBMCs or T cells enriched from blood (not recorded which). These receptors came from a man in his forties with acute COVID-19.

The chain links TRBV9 to TRBJ1-2; 7 positions match TRBD1. Germline trimming cut 0 bases from V and 4 bases from J; bases unmatched to any gene: 6. There are 15 residues in the CDR3. Germline V gene data show CDR1 as SGDLS and CDR2 as YYNGEE. This chain's CDR3 is CASSVESGGIYGYTF. The CDR3 DNA follows: TGTGCCAGCAGCGTAGAATCAGGGGGAATCTATGGCTACACCTTC.

The J gene is TRBJ2-3, the V gene TRBV29-1; 9 nucleotides agree with TRBD2. V lost 6 bases and J lost 0; bases outside the gene matches: 4. This CDR3 contains 14 residues. Per the germline V gene, CDR1 is SQVTM and CDR2 is ANQGSEA. CDR3 residues: CSVRGRASTDTQYF. CDR3 bases: TGCAGCGTACGCGGGAGGGCTAGCACAGATACGCAGTATTTT.

This chain uses TRBV6-6 with TRBJ2-7; the match to TRBD2 covers 10 bases. Trimming at V came to 5 bases and at J to 2 bases, leaving 15 bases not matched to a gene. Germline V gene sequence: CDR1 MNHNY, CDR2 SVGAGI (reference sequence). The CDR3 loop spans 18 amino acids. CDR3 coding DNA: TGTGCCAGCAGTCCCCCAACCTTCAGCGGGGGGGGACCCTACGAGCAGTACTTC. Encoded protein: CASSPPTFSGGGPYEQYF.

This clone was seen only a few times. The rearrangement joins TRBV3-1 (or the pseudogene TRBV3-2) to TRBJ1-5, with TRBD1 identical over 8 bases. After removal of 5 bases from V and 4 bases from J, the junction contained 7 bases not matched to a gene. The CDR3 extends over 15 amino acids. Germline CDR1 and CDR2: LGHDT and YNNKEL (reference sequence). The CDR3 coding sequence is TGTGCCAGCAGCGACGGACAGGGAATTAATCAGCCCCAGCATTTT. Residues: CASSDGQGINQPQHF.

The chain carries TRBV15 and TRBJ1-5; D not resolved. Per the germline V gene, CDR1 is LNHNV and CDR2 is YYDKDF (reference sequence). Trimming left V 8 bases short and J 2 bases short, with 13 bases between. This CDR3 comprises 14 residues. The CDR3 is CATSREGRNQPQHF. The CDR3 nucleotides are TGTGCCACCTCACGGGAGGGCCGCAATCAGCCCCAGCATTTT.

V is TRBV14 and J is TRBJ1-1, with TRBD1 matching over 8 bases. This CDR3 is built from 14 residues. Trimming removed 1 base from V and 4 bases from J; junction bases left unmatched: 2. CDR1 and CDR2 from the germline V gene are SGHDN and FVKESK. The CDR3 DNA sequence: TGTGCCAGCAGCCAAGGACAGGGGCTCACTGAAGCTTTCTTT. This translates into CASSQGQGLTEAFF.

The rearrangement joins TRBV27 to TRBJ2-1; 7 bases are a match to TRBD2. V trimming: 5 bases; J trimming: 8 bases; junction bases outside the gene matches: 12. The CDR3 has 15 amino acids. Germline V gene lookup returns CDR1 MNHEY and CDR2 SMNVEV (reference sequence). DNA for the CDR3: TGTGCCAGCAGTCGTCTAGCGGAGGGGTACGATGAGCAGTTCTTC. This encodes CASSRLAEGYDEQFF.

The chain joins TRBV18 to TRBJ2-1, with D hard to call. The CDR3 covers 18 residues. CDR1 is KGHSH, CDR2 LQKENI, per germline. Trimming left V 6 bases short and J 0 bases short, with 21 bases between. CDR3 region: CASSRLPLTYLSYNEQFF. The CDR3 bases are TGTGCCAGCTCGAGGTTGCCCCTAACTTATCTCTCCTACAATGAGCAGTTCTTC.

This clone was counted a single time. The rearrangement links TRBV2 to TRBJ1-2; D possibly corresponds to TRBD1 (5 bases). Germline V gene data show CDR1 as SNHLY and CDR2 as FYNNEI. The CDR3 has 14 residues. V shed 4 bases and J shed 3 bases, with 12 bases lying between them. Here the CDR3 DNA reads TGTGCCAGCAGTGCTCAGGGAATCGACTATGGCTACACCTTC. Protein: CASSAQGIDYGYTF.

This chain connects TRBV5-1 to TRBJ2-1; 7 bases agree with TRBD2. CDR3 size: 15 residues. Germline-derived CDR1 and CDR2 are SGHRS and YFSETQ. V shed 4 bases, J shed 8 bases, and the junction held 12 bases outside the gene matches. CDR3 bases: TGCGCCAGCAGCGTCGGGACTAACCCCGGCGATGAGCAGTTCTTC. As protein: CASSVGTNPGDEQFF.

The J gene is TRBJ2-1, the V gene TRBV10-3; 8 bases agree with TRBD2. CDR3 length: 17 residues. CDR1 is ENHRY and CDR2 is SYGVKD in the germline V gene. The junction had 11 bases not matched to a gene; V was cut back by 0 bases and J by 7 bases. CDR3 DNA: TGTGCCATCAGTGAGTCCGGGGGGGCCTCCTCCTGGAATGAGCAGTTCTTC. It specifies CAISESGGASSWNEQFF.

The J gene is TRBJ2-2, the V gene TRBV6-5, with D possibly TRBD1 on 5 matching bases. Trimming took 2 bases from V and 5 from J, leaving 12 bases between them. Per the germline V gene, CDR1 is MNHEY and CDR2 is SVGAGI. The CDR3 is 15 residues long. DNA for the CDR3: TGTGCCAGCAGTTACGGGCAGGGCCGGACCGGGGAGCTGTTTTTT. As protein: CASSYGQGRTGELFF.

V gene TRBV25-1 combines with J gene TRBJ2-5; TRBD2 aligns across 8 bases. The CDR3 has 14 amino acids. CDR1 is MGHDK and CDR2 is SYGVNS in the germline V gene. V shed 3 bases and J 5 bases; nucleotides not matched to a gene: 5. CDR3 DNA sequence: TGTGCCAGCAGTGACGCTCGGGGGGGGGAGACCCAGTACTTC. Its translation is CASSDARGGETQYF.

This chain connects TRBV11-2 to TRBJ2-7; the D is unclear. Trimming took 1 base from V and 3 from J, leaving 13 bases between them. The CDR3 is 15 residues long. Germline V gene lookup returns CDR1 SGHAT and CDR2 FQNNGV. CDR3 sequence (DNA): TGTGCCAGCAGCTTAGGAGAGCGAAGAATCTACGAGCAGTACTTC. It is translated as CASSLGERRIYEQYF.

The gene calls are TRBV6-1 and TRBJ2-1, with 9 bases matching TRBD2. The V gene's germline CDR1 is MNHNS and CDR2 SASEGT. The CDR3 covers 15 residues. The trim removed 3 bases at V and 8 bases at J, leaving 8 bases unmatched. The CDR3 is CASSEGGGAWYEQFF. The CDR3 DNA is TGTGCCAGCAGTGAGGGCGGGGGGGCATGGTATGAGCAGTTCTTC.

The chain joins TRBV3-1 (or the pseudogene TRBV3-2) to TRBJ2-1, with 8 positions matching TRBD2. Germline CDR1 reads LGHDT; CDR2 reads YNNKEL (reference sequence). The CDR3 spans 13 residues. Germline trimming cut 7 bases from V and 7 bases from J; bases unmatched to any gene: 6. CDR3 amino acids: CASNRGGGNEQFF. CDR3 bases: TGTGCCAGCAATCGGGGGGGAGGGAATGAGCAGTTCTTC.

This clone was observed once. This CDR3 reads CASSPWDRGNTEAFF. DNA for the CDR3: TGCGCCAGCAGCCCTTGGGACAGGGGGAACACTGAAGCTTTCTTT. This chain uses TRBV5-1 with TRBJ1-1; 10 nucleotides agree with TRBD1. There are 15 residues in the CDR3. Germline V lookup: CDR1 SGHRS, CDR2 YFSETQ. The V gene end was trimmed by 4 bases and the J gene end by 1 base; junction bases not matched to a gene: 4.

This chain links TRBV15 with TRBJ2-1; 8 bases are shared with TRBD2. The junction had 9 bases not matched to a gene; V was cut back by 1 base and J by 4 bases. The germline V gene has CDR1 LNHNV and CDR2 YYDKDF (reference sequence). The CDR3 consists of 17 residues. The CDR3 loop is CATSRVVSSGSYNEQFF. Written as DNA, the CDR3 is TGTGCCACCAGCAGAGTGGTCTCTAGCGGGTCTTACAATGAGCAGTTCTTC.

The chain joins TRBV24-1 to TRBJ2-2; 8 nucleotides match TRBD2. V was clipped by 9 bases and J by 1 base; unmatched bases: 3. This CDR3 has 14 amino acids. Germline CDR1 KGHDR, CDR2 SFDVKD. The CDR3 is CATSGRENTGELFF. The CDR3 region has the DNA TGTGCCACCTCCGGGAGGGAGAACACCGGGGAGCTGTTTTTT.

This chain joins TRBV7-2 and TRBJ2-2; TRBD2 matches at 12 bases. The CDR3 totals 15 residues. Germline V gene data show CDR1 as SGHTA and CDR2 as FQGNSA. Unmatched junction bases numbered 3, after V lost 4 bases and J lost 6 bases. CDR3 protein: CASSSSSGGAGELFF. The DNA of the CDR3 is TGTGCCAGCAGCTCATCTAGCGGGGGGGCCGGGGAGCTGTTTTTT.

This clone was observed a few times. The chain combines TRBV7-9 with TRBJ2-1, with no clear D. V gave up 5 bases and J gave up 7 bases, with 18 bases separating them. CDR1 SEHNR and CDR2 FQNEAQ come from the germline V gene (reference sequence). The CDR3 length is 15 residues. The CDR3 region is CASSPRGLLENEQFF. The CDR3 nucleotides are TGTGCCAGCAGCCCACGTGGTCTTTTGGAGAATGAGCAGTTCTTC.

This chain links TRBV6-6 with TRBJ2-2; 9 bases fit TRBD2. This CDR3 comprises 14 residues. Germline V CDR1 and CDR2: MNHNY, SVGAGI (reference sequence). Trimming removed 9 bases from V and 4 bases from J; junction bases left unmatched: 6. DNA for the CDR3: TGTGCCAGTGCGGGGGGGGCGGGCACCGGGGAGCTGTTTTTT. Residues: CASAGGAGTGELFF.

The J gene is TRBJ2-5, the V gene TRBV10-3; a possible D gene is TRBD2 (7 bases). Germline CDR1 is ENHRY and CDR2 is SYGVKD. Trimming removed 8 bases from V and 2 bases from J, with 15 bases in between. The CDR3 is made up of 14 amino acids. CDR3 protein: CAIRGGAGQETQYF. CDR3 coding DNA: TGTGCCATCCGAGGGGGGGCGGGGCAAGAGACCCAGTACTTC.

The rearrangement links TRBV21-1 to TRBJ1-1; the table's D call TRBD1 went unverified against the DNA. TRBV21-1 is designated a pseudogene. This CDR3 contains 13 residues. DNA for the CDR3: TGTGCCAGCAGCACGGACAGGGACCTCGGAGCTTTCTTT. It is translated as CASSTDRDLGAFF.

This clone appeared a single time. The chain employs TRBV15 and TRBJ1-3; 8 bases are a match to TRBD1. Per germline, CDR1 LNHNV and CDR2 YYDKDF (reference sequence). CDR3 size: 15 residues. Unmatched junction bases numbered 10, after V lost 8 bases and J lost 4 bases. CDR3: CATRRADRAGNTIYF. The CDR3 bases are TGTGCCACCCGAAGGGCGGACAGGGCCGGAAACACCATATATTTT.

The chain links TRBV16 to TRBJ2-7; TRBD1 matches 10 bases. Germline lookup yields CDR1 KGHSY and CDR2 FQNENV. This CDR3 region has 15 residues. Trimming cost V 4 bases and J 1 base; bases outside gene matches: 4. The CDR3 sequence is CASSRDRGLSYEQYF. DNA of the CDR3: TGTGCCAGCAGCCGCGACAGGGGGCTTTCCTACGAGCAGTACTTC.

J is TRBJ1-5 and V is TRBV7-9, with D perhaps TRBD1 (5 bases). V was trimmed by 5 bases and J by 5 bases, leaving 7 bases between them. The CDR3 covers 12 residues. Germline V gene sequence: CDR1 SEHNR, CDR2 FQNEAQ (reference sequence). This CDR3 reads CASSQQDQPQHF. The DNA of the CDR3 is TGTGCCAGCAGCCAACAGGATCAGCCCCAGCATTTT.

The chain recombines TRBV12-5 with TRBJ1-6, with TRBD1 identical over 7 bases. Germline values: CDR1 LGHNT, CDR2 FRNRAP. This CDR3 is 14 amino acids long. Trimming took 7 bases from V and 7 from J; bases not matched to a gene: 7. The CDR3 spells CASAGDSPNSPLHF. CDR3 coding DNA: TGTGCTAGTGCCGGGGACAGCCCGAATTCACCCCTCCACTTT. The full variable domain, with the rest looked up from reference TRBV12-5 and TRBJ1-6, is DARVTQTPRHKVTEMGQEVTMRCQPILGHNTVFWYRQTMMQGLELLAYFRNRAPLDDSGMPKDRFSAEMPDATLATLKIQPSEPRDSAVYFCASAGDSPNSPLHFGNGTRLTVT.

This chain joins TRBV7-9 and TRBJ2-3; TRBD1 aligns across 9 bases. CDR1 and CDR2 (germline): SEHNR, FQNEAQ (reference sequence). The CDR3 spans 16 residues. The V segment lost 1 base and the J segment 4 bases; nucleotides outside the gene matches: 6. CDR3 nucleotides: TGTGCCAGCAGCTTAGGGACGACAGGGGGAGCAGATACGCAGTATTTT. It translates to CASSLGTTGGADTQYF.

The V and J genes are TRBV6-2 or TRBV6-3 and TRBJ2-5, with unresolved D. CDR1 and CDR2 (germline): MNHEY, SVGEGT. The CDR3 length is 13 residues. V lost 5 bases, J lost 5 bases, and 12 bases lay in between. The CDR3 sequence is CASSQEQWETQYF. CDR3 sequence (DNA): TGTGCCAGCAGTCAAGAACAGTGGGAGACCCAGTACTTC.

This sequence joins TRBV7-9 and TRBJ2-1; no clear D. V was cut by 5 bases and J by 7 bases, with 3 bases left in between. This CDR3 has 10 amino acids. CDR1 and CDR2 (germline): SEHNR, FQNEAQ (reference sequence). CDR3 nucleotides: TGTGCCAGCAGCCCTAATGAGCAGTTCTTC. Its protein is CASSPNEQFF.